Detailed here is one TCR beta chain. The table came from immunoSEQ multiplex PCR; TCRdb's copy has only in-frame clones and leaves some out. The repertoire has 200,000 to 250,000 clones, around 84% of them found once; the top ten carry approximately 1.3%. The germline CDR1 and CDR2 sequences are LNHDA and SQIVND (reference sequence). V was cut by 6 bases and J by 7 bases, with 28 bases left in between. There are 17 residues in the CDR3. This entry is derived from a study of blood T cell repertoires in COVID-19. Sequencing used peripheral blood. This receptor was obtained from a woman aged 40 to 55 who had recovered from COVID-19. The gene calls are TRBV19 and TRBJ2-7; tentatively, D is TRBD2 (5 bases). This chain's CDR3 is CASSPIPSGNAPGEQYF. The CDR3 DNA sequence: TGTGCCAGTAGCCCCATACCCTCCGGGAACGCCCCGGGAGAGCAGTACTTC.